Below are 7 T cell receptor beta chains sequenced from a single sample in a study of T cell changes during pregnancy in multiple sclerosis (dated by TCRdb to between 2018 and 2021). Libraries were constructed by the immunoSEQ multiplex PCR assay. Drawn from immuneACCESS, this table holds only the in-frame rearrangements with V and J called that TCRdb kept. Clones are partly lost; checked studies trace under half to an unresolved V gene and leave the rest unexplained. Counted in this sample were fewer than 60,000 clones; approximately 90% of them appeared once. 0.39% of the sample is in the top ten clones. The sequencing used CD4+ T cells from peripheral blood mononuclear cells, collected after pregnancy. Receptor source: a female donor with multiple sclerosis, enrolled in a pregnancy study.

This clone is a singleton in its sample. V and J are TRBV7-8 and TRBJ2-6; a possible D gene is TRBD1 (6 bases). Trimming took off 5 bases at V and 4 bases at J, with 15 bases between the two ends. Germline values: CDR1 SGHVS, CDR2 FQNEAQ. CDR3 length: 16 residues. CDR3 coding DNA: TGTGCCAGCAGCCCTCGCACAGGGTCGGGGGCCAACGTCCTGACTTTC. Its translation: CASSPRTGSGANVLTF.

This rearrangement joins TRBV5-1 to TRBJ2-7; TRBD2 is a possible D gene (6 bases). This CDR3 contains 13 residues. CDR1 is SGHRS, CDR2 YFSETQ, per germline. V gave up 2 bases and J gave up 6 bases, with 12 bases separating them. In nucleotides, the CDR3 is TGCGCCAGCAGCTTTGAGGGACTCCGCGAGCAGTACTTC. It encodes CASSFEGLREQYF.

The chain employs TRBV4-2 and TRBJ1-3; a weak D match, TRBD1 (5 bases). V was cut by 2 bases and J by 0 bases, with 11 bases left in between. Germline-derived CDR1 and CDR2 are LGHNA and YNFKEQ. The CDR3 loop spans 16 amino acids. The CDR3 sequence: CASSQHRGDSGNTIYF. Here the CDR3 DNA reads TGTGCCAGCAGCCAACACCGGGGGGACTCTGGAAACACCATATATTTT.

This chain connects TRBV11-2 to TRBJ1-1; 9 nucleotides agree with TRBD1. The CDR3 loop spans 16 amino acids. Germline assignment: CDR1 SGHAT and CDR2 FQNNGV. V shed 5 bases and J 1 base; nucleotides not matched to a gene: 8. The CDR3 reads CASSRGQGRGNTEAFF. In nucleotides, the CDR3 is TGTGCCAGCAGCCGGGGACAGGGTAGAGGGAACACTGAAGCTTTCTTT.

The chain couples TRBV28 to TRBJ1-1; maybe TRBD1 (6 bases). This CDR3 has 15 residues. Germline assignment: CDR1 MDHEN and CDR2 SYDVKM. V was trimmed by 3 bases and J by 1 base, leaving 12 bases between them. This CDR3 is CASSFGQPKNTEAFF. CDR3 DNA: TGTGCCAGCAGTTTCGGACAGCCAAAGAACACTGAAGCTTTCTTT. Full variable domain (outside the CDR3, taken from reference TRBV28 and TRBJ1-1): DVKVTQSSRYLVKRTGEKVFLECVQDMDHENMFWYRQDPGLGLRLIYFSYDVKMKEKGDIPEGYSVSREKKERFSLILESASTNQTSMYLCASSFGQPKNTEAFFGQGTRLTVV.

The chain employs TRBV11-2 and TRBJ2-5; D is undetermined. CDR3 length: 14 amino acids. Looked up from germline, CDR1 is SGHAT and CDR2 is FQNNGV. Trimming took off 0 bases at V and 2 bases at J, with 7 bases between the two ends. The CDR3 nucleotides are TGTGCCAGCAGCTTAGAGGTAGTTCAAGAGACCCAGTACTTC. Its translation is CASSLEVVQETQYF.

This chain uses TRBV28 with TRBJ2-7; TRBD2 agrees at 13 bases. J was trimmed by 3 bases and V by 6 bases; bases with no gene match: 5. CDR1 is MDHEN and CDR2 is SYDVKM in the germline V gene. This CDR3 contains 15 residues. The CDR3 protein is CASRQRTSGSYEQYF. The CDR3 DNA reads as TGTGCCAGCAGACAGAGGACTAGCGGGAGCTACGAGCAGTACTTC.